The T cell receptor (beta chain) under discussion was sequenced for a study of T cells in Graves' hyperthyroidism and ophthalmopathy. The TCR beta CDR3 regions underwent amplification using RNA transcripts as the source. RT-PCR in the first round (using the HTBI primer set) targeted the TCR CDR3. TCRdb called the multiplex PCR reads again in MiXCR, with one record for every CDR3 protein. In the table there are roughly 280,000 distinct CDR3 sequences, roughly 20% of which are singletons. There are many counts of this clonotype. The germline V and J ends were trimmed by 2 bases and 4 bases, with 13 bases remaining between them. The CDR3 totals 15 residues. Germline-derived CDR1 and CDR2 are SGHAT and FQNNGV.

The TCR comes from a man younger than 40 with Graves' ophthalmopathy. The sequenced sample was blood. V is TRBV11-2 and J is TRBJ2-3, with D perhaps matching TRBD1 (5 bases). This CDR3 reads CASSLNSRVADTQYF. The CDR3 bases are TGTGCCAGCAGCTTAAACAGCAGGGTGGCAGATACGCAGTATTTT.